Below, 10 T cell receptor beta chains from the same sample are listed, as sequenced in a study of blood T cells in healthy people across ages (dated by TCRdb to between 2015 and 2017). Library generation was performed with 5' RACE. The sample was run on an Illumina HiSeq 2500. A second PCR of roughly 7 to 11 cycles was performed with a sample-barcoded 5' primer and a J-beta primer mix. The public reads were reanalyzed by TCRdb: fastp trimming at Q25, MiXCR alignment, in-frame beta chains only. Records with the same CDR3 protein are collapsed into one entry carrying the most frequent genes and DNA. Here the sample has 450,000 to 700,000 distinct CDR3 sequences; 27% occur a single time. The biggest ten clones account for approximately 17% of the sample. Sequenced input: blood. The receptors stem from a woman aged 70-85 years in good health.

The rearrangement uses TRBV20-1 and TRBJ1-1; 7 bases are shared with TRBD1. This CDR3 is 13 amino acids long. Germline assignment: CDR1 DFQATT and CDR2 SNEGSKA (reference sequence). Germline trimming cut 6 bases from V and 3 bases from J; bases unmatched to any gene: 7. The CDR3 nucleotides are TGCAGTGCGTTGAGACAGGGAGACACTGAAGCTTTCTTT. It is translated as CSALRQGDTEAFF.

This clonotype was counted a few times. The rearrangement joins TRBV4-2 to TRBJ2-3; 9 nucleotides line up with TRBD2. CDR1 and CDR2 from the germline V gene are LGHNA and YNFKEQ. J lost 0 bases, V lost 0 bases, and 7 bases had no gene match. This CDR3 region has 18 residues. As DNA, the CDR3 is TGTGCCAGCAGCCAAGATCCCTCGGCGGGGGGGAGCACAGATACGCAGTATTTT. This translates into CASSQDPSAGGSTDTQYF.

There are a few counts of this clonotype. The gene calls are TRBV5-1 and TRBJ2-3; 7 bases match TRBD2. Germline V lookup: CDR1 SGHRS, CDR2 YFSETQ. J lost 2 bases, V lost 4 bases, and 13 bases had no gene match. The CDR3 totals 17 residues. In DNA form, the CDR3 reads TGCGCCAGCAGCCGATTCGGTGGCGGGGGTGTCACAGATACGCAGTATTTT. Its translation is CASSRFGGGGVTDTQYF.

The V gene is TRBV4-1, the J gene TRBJ1-2; maybe TRBD1 (6 bases). V lost 3 bases and J 5 bases, leaving 13 bases between the germline ends. Germline CDR1 and CDR2: MGHRA and YSYEKL. The CDR3 consists of 14 residues. The CDR3 coding sequence is TGCGCCAGCAGCCACAGCGGCAGGGGATATGGCTACACCTTC. Amino acid sequence: CASSHSGRGYGYTF.

This clonotype was observed a few times. V usage is TRBV6-5 and J usage is TRBJ1-2, with TRBD1 matching over 11 bases. V was pared by 6 bases and J by 6 bases, with 6 bases of the junction left unmatched. The germline CDR1 and CDR2 sequences are MNHEY and SVGAGI. There are 14 residues in the CDR3. This CDR3 reads CASSWDRGIDGYTF. The CDR3, as DNA: TGTGCCAGCAGCTGGGACAGGGGGATTGATGGCTACACCTTC.

The sample holds a few counts of this clonotype. The junction does not match germline at one end; this may be a read error. The chain employs TRBV4-3 and TRBJ1-4; 8 nucleotides agree with TRBD1. The CDR3 is 13 residues long. Germline CDR1 and CDR2: LGHNA and YSLEER. As DNA, the CDR3 is TGCGCCAGCAGCCAAGAGTTTTTGGGACAGGCTATTTTT. Amino acids: CASSQEFLGQAIF.

This clonotype was detected a few times. The chain has TRBV7-3 and TRBJ2-5, with D possibly being TRBD2 (7 bases). V was clipped by 0 bases and J by 4 bases, with 12 bases between them. Germline V CDR1 and CDR2: SGHTA, FQGTGA. This CDR3 has 15 amino acids. CDR3 nucleotide sequence: TGTGCCAGCAGCTTAACGGCCGGGGGGCGAGAGACCCAGTACTTC. Amino acid sequence: CASSLTAGGRETQYF.

This clonotype was observed a few times. This chain's CDR3 is CASSYPHGDYGYTF. CDR3 coding DNA: TGTGCCAGCAGTTACCCACATGGAGACTATGGCTACACCTTC. This chain connects TRBV6-2 or TRBV6-3 to TRBJ1-2; D is undetermined. The CDR3 has 14 amino acids. Trimming took 2 bases from V and 3 from J, leaving 10 bases between them. In germline, CDR1 is MNHEY, CDR2 SVGEGT.

This clonotype was observed a handful of times. The genes are TRBV5-1 and TRBJ2-2; perhaps TRBD2 as D (5 bases). This CDR3 is built from 14 residues. Trimming left V 3 bases short and J 8 bases short, with 14 bases between. Germline V lookup: CDR1 SGHRS, CDR2 YFSETQ. CDR3 sequence reads: CASSSGLGEGELFF. The CDR3 DNA reads as TGCGCCAGCAGCTCCGGACTTGGGGAAGGGGAGCTGTTTTTT.

This chain joins TRBV5-1 and TRBJ2-1; 7 nucleotides agree with TRBD1. CDR1 is SGHRS and CDR2 is YFSETQ in the germline V gene. The CDR3 runs to 15 residues. Unmatched junction bases numbered 5, after V lost 3 bases and J lost 2 bases. CDR3 nucleotide sequence: TGCGCCAGCAGCTCAACAGGGGACCCCTACAATGAGCAGTTCTTC. It encodes CASSSTGDPYNEQFF.